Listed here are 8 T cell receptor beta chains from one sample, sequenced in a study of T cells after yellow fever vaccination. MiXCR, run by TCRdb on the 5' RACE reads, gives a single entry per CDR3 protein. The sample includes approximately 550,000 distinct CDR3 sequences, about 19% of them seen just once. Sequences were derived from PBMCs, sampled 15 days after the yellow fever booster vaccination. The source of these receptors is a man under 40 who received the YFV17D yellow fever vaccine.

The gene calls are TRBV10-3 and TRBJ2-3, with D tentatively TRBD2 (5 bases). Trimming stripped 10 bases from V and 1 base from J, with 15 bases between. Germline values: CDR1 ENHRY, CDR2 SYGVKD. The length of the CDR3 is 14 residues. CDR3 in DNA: TGTGCCACGGAACTAGAACGAGGCACAGATACGCAGTATTTT. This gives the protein CATELERGTDTQYF.

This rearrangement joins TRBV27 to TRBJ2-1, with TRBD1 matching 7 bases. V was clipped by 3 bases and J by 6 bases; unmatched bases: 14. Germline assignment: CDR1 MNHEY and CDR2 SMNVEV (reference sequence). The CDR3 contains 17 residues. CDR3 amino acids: CASSFLPGQRFVNEQFF. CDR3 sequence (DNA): TGTGCCAGCAGTTTCCTACCGGGACAGAGATTTGTCAATGAGCAGTTCTTC.

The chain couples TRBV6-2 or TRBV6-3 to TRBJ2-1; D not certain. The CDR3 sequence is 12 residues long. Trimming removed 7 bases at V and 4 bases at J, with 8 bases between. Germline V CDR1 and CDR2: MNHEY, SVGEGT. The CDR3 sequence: CASNDAYNEQFF. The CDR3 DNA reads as TGTGCCAGCAATGACGCATACAATGAGCAGTTCTTC.

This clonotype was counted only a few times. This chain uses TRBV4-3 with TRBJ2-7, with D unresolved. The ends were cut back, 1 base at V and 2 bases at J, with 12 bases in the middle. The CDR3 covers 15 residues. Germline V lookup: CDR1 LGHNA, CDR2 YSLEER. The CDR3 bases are TGCGCCAGCAGCCAAGGCGGTCCCGGCGCCTACGAGCAGTACTTC. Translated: CASSQGGPGAYEQYF.

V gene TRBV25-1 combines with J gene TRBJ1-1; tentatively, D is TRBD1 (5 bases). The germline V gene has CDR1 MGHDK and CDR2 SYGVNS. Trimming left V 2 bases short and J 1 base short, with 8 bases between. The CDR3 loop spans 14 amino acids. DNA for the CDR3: TGTGCCAGCAGTGAACTTGGGGCGAACACTGAAGCTTTCTTT. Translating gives CASSELGANTEAFF.

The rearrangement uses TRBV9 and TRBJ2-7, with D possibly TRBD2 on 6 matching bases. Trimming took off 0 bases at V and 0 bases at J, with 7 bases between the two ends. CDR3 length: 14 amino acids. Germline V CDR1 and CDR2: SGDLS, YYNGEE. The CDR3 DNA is TGTGCCAGCAGCGTAGGCGGGATCTCCTACGAGCAGTACTTC. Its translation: CASSVGGISYEQYF.

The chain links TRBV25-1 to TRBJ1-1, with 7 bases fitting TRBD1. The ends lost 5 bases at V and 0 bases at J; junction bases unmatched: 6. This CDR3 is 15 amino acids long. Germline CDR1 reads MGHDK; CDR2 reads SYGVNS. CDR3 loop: CASSPGQTMNTEAFF. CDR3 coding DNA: TGTGCCAGCAGTCCGGGACAGACCATGAACACTGAAGCTTTCTTT. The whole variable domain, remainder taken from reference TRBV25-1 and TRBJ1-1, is EADIYQTPRYLVIGTGKKITLECSQTMGHDKMYWYQQDPGMELHLIHYSYGVNSTEKGDLSSESTVSRIRTEHFPLTLESARPSHTSQYLCASSPGQTMNTEAFFGQGTRLTVV.

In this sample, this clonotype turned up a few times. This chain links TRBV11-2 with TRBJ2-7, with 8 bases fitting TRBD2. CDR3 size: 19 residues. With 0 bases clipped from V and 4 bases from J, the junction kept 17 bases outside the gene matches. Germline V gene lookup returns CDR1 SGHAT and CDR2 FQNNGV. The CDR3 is CASSLDRGTLREVLYEQYF. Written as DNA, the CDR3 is TGTGCCAGCAGCTTAGATCGAGGCACCTTGCGGGAGGTTTTGTACGAGCAGTACTTC.